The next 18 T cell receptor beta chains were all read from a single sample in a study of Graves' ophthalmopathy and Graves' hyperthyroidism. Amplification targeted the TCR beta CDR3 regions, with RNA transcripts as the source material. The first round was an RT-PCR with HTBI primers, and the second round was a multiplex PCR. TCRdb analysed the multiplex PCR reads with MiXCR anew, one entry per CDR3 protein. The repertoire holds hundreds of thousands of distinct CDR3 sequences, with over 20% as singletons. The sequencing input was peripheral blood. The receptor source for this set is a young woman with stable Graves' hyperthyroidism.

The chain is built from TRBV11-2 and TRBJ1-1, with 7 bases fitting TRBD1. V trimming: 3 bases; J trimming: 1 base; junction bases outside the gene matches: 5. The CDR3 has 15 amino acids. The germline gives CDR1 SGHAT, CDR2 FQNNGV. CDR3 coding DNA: TGTGCCAGCAGCTTGGGGGGACAGTCGAACACTGAAGCTTTCTTT. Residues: CASSLGGQSNTEAFF.

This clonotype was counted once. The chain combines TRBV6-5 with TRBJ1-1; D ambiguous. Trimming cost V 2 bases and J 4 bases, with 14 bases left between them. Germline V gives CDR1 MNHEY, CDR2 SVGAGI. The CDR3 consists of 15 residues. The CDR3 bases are TGTGCCAGCAGTTACGGTAGCAGGTCATTCACTGAAGCTTTCTTT. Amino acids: CASSYGSRSFTEAFF.

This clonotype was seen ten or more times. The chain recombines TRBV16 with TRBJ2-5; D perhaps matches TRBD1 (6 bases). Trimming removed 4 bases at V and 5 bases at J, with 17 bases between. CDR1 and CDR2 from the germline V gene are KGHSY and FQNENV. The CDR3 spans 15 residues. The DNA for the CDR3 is TGTGCCAGCAGCCCACGGGACACCCCTGGGGAGACCCAGTACTTC. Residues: CASSPRDTPGETQYF.

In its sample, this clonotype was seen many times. CDR3 in DNA: TGTGCCTGGAGTCAACAGGGAGCTTACGAGCAGTACTTC. Translating it yields CAWSQQGAYEQYF. This chain uses TRBV30 with TRBJ2-7; TRBD1 is a possible D gene (6 bases). The CDR3 runs 13 residues. Per the germline V gene, CDR1 is GTSNPN and CDR2 is SVGIG (reference sequence). Trimming removed 2 bases from V and 4 bases from J, with 12 bases in between.

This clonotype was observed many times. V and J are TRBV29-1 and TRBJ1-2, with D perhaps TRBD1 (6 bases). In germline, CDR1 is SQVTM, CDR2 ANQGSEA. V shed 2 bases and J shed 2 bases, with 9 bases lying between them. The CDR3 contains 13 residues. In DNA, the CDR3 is TGCAGCGTTGAAAGGGACACCAACTATGGCTACACCTTC. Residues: CSVERDTNYGYTF.

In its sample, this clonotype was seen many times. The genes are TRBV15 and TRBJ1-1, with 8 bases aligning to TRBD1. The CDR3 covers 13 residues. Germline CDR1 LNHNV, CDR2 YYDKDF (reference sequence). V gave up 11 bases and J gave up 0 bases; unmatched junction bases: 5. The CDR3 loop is CAAGGGMNTEAFF. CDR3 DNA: TGTGCCGCAGGGGGCGGAATGAACACTGAAGCTTTCTTT.

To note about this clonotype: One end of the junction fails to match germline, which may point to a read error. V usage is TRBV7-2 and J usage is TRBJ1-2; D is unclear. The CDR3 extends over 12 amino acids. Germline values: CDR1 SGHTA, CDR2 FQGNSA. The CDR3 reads CASSLAGYGFTF. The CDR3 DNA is TGTGCCAGCAGCTTAGCGGGCTATGGCTTCACCTTC.

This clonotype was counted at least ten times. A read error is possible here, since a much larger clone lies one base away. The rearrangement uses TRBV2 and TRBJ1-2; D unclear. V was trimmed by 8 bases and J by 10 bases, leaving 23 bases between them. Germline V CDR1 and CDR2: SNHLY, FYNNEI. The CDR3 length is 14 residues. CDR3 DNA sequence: TGTGCCAGCGCAGTCCTATCCGAGGTTCTTGACTACACCTTC. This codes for CASAVLSEVLDYTF.

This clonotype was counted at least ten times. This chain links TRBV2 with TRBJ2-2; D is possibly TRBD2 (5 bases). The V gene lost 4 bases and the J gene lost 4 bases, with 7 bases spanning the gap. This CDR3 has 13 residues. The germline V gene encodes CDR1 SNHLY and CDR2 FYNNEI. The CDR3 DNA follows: TGTGCCAGCAGTGTTAGCGCCACCGGGGAGCTGTTTTTT. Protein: CASSVSATGELFF.

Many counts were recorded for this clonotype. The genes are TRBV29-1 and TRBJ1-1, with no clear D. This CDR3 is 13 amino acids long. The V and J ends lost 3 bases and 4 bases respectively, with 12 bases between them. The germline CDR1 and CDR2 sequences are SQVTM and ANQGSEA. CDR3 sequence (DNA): TGCAGCGTTGATAAACCGGGGTCCACTGAAGCTTTCTTT. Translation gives CSVDKPGSTEAFF.

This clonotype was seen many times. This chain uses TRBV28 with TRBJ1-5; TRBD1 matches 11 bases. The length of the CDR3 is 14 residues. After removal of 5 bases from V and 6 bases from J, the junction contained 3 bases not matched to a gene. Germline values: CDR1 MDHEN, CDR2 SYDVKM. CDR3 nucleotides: TGTGCCAGCAGTCGGACAGGGGGCTTTCAGCCCCAGCATTTT. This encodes CASSRTGGFQPQHF.

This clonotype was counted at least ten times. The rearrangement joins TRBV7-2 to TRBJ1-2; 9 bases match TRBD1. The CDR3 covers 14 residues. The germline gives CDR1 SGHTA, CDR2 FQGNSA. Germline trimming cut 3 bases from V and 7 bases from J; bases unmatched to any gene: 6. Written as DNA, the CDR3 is TGTGCCAGCAGCTTGGGACAGGGACCAAGTGGCTACACCTTC. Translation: CASSLGQGPSGYTF.

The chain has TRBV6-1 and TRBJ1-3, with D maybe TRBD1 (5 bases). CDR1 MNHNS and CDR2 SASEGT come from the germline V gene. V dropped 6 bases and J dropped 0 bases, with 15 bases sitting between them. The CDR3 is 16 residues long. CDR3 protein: CASRNAGGISGNTIYF. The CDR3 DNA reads TGTGCCAGCAGAAACGCGGGGGGAATCTCTGGAAACACCATATATTTT.

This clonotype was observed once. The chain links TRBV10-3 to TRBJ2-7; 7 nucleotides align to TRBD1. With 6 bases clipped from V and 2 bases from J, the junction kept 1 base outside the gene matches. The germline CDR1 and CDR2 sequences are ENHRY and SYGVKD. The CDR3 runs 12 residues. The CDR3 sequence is CAIRDRTYEQYF. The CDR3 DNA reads TGTGCCATCAGGGACAGGACCTACGAGCAGTACTTC.

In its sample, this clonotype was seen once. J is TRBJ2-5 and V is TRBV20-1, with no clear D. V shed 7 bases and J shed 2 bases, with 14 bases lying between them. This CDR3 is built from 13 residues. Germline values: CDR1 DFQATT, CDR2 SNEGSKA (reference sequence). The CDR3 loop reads CSGTLPSQETQYF. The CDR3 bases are TGCAGTGGTACATTGCCCTCACAAGAGACCCAGTACTTC.

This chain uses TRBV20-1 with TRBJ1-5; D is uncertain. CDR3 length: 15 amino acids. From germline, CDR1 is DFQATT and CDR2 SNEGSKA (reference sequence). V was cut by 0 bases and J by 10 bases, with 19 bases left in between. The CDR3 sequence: CSAREGIWAGGPQHF. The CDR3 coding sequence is TGCAGTGCTAGAGAAGGAATCTGGGCGGGTGGCCCCCAGCATTTT.

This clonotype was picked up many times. The CDR3 nucleotides are TGTGCCAGCAGTGAAGCTGAGGAGAACACTGAAGCTTTCTTT. Residues: CASSEAEENTEAFF. This rearrangement joins TRBV6-1 to TRBJ1-1; D gene uncertain. This CDR3 spans 14 amino acids. Trimming took 0 bases from V and 1 from J, leaving 6 bases between them. Germline CDR1 reads MNHNS; CDR2 reads SASEGT.

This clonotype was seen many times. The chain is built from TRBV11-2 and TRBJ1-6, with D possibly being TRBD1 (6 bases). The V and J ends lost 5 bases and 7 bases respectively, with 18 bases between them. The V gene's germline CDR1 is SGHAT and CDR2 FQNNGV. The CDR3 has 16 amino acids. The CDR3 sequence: CASSNLQAGANSPLHF. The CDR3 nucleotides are TGTGCCAGCAGCAATCTCCAGGCAGGGGCGAATTCACCCCTCCACTTT.